This TCR beta chain was obtained from a study of shared clonotypes between healthy human individuals. Overall study results and limits: The sole specimen, blood, was sampled, and tissue repertoires likely differ. Larger estimated richness was generally recorded for naive subsets relative to memory subsets. Despite large depth, sorted-subset datasets appeared incompletely sequenced.

Terminally differentiated effector memory CD45RA+ cells were excluded by CCR7 positive selection of CD45RO-negative cells. The table came from immunoSEQ multiplex PCR; TCRdb's copy has only in-frame clones and leaves some out. The sample records some 2.1 million clones, just under 95% being singletons. For this clone: Its antigen remains unidentified.

The origin of this receptor is a man in his late teens or twenties in good health. The sequenced sample was naive CD8+ T cells sorted from blood.

In nucleotides, the CDR3 is TGTGCCAGCAGCCTGGCCGGGACAAGCTCTGGAAACACCATATATTTT. Its protein product is CASSLAGTSSGNTIYF. V usage is TRBV28 and J usage is TRBJ1-3; D may be TRBD1 (6 bases). Germline V lookup: CDR1 MDHEN, CDR2 SYDVKM. The CDR3 totals 16 residues. Trimming pared 6 bases from V and 0 bases from J, leaving 15 bases between.